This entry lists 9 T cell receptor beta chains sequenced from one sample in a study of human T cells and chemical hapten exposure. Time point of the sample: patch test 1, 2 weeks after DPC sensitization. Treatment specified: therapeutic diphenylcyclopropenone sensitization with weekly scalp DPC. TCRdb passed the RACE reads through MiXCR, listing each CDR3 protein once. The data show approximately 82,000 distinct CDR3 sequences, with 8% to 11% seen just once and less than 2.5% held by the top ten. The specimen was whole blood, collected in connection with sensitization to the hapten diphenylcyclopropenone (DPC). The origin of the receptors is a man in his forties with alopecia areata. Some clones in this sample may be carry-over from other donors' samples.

CDR3 coding DNA: TGTGCCAGCAGTGAACAGGGTATAACTGGGGCCAACGTCCTGACTTTC. This codes for CASSEQGITGANVLTF. J is TRBJ2-6 and V is TRBV12-3 or TRBV12-4; D may be TRBD1 (6 bases). The CDR3 totals 16 residues. Deletions cut 5 bases from V and 2 bases from J, with 13 bases between.

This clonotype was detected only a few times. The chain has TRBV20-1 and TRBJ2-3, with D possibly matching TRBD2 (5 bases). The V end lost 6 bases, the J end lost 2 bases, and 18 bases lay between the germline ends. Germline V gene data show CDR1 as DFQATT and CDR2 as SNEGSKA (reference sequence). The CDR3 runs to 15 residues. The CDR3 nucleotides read TGCAGTGCCCCCGCCCCGGAGCGGTCCACAGATACGCAGTATTTT. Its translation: CSAPAPERSTDTQYF.

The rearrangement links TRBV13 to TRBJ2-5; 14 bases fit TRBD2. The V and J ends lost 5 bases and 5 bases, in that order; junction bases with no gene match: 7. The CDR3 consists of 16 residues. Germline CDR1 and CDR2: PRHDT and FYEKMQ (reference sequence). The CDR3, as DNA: TGTGCCAGCAGCCCAAGACTAGCGGGAGGGCCGGAGACCCAGTACTTC. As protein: CASSPRLAGGPETQYF.

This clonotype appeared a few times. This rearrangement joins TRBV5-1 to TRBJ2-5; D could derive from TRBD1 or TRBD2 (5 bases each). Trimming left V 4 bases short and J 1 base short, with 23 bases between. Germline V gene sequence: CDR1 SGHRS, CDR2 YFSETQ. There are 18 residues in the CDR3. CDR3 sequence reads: CASSAGLGPGLGQETQYF. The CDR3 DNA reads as TGCGCCAGCAGCGCCGGACTCGGGCCAGGGCTGGGCCAAGAGACCCAGTACTTC.

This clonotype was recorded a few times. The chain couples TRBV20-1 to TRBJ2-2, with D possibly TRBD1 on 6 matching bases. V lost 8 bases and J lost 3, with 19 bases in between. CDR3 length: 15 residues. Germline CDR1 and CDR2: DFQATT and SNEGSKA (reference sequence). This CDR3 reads CSSSEQGSDTGELFF. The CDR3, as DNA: TGCAGTTCATCCGAACAGGGAAGTGACACCGGGGAGCTGTTTTTT.

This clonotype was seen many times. The CDR3 DNA reads as TGTGCCAGCAGCCAAGTGGGGATAGATGGCTACACCTTC. It codes for CASSQVGIDGYTF. The rearrangement uses TRBV14 and TRBJ1-2; D is undetermined. V was clipped by 1 base and J by 6 bases, with 9 bases between them. The CDR3 runs 13 residues. CDR1 and CDR2 from the germline V gene are SGHDN and FVKESK. Variable domain in full (rest from reference TRBV14 and TRBJ1-2): EAGVTQFPSHSVIEKGQTVTLRCDPISGHDNLYWYRRVMGKEIKFLLHFVKESKQDESGMPNNRFLAERTGGTYSTLKVQPAELEDSGVYFCASSQVGIDGYTFGSGTRLTVV.

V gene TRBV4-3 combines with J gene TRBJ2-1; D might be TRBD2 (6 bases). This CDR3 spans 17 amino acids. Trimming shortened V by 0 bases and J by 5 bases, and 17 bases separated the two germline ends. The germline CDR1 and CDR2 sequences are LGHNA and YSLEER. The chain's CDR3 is CASSQDRGLAPNNEQFF. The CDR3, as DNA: TGCGCCAGCAGCCAAGATCGGGGTCTAGCGCCGAACAATGAGCAGTTCTTC.

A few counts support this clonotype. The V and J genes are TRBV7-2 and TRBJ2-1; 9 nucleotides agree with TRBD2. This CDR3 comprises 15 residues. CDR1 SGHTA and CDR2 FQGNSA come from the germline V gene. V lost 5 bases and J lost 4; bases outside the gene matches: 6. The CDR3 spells CASSLDSGSYNEQFF. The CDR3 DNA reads TGTGCCAGCAGCCTTGATAGCGGGAGTTACAATGAGCAGTTCTTC.

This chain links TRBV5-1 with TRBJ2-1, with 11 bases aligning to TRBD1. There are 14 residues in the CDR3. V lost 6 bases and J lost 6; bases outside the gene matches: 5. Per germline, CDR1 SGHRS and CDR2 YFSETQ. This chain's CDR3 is CASNFGQGANEQFF. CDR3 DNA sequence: TGCGCCAGCAATTTCGGACAGGGGGCCAATGAGCAGTTCTTC. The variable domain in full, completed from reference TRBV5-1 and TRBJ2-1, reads KAGVTQTPRYLIKTRGQQVTLSCSPISGHRSVSWYQQTPGQGLQFLFEYFSETQRNKGNFPGRFSGRQFSNSRSEMNVSTLELGDSALYLCASNFGQGANEQFFGPGTRLTVL.